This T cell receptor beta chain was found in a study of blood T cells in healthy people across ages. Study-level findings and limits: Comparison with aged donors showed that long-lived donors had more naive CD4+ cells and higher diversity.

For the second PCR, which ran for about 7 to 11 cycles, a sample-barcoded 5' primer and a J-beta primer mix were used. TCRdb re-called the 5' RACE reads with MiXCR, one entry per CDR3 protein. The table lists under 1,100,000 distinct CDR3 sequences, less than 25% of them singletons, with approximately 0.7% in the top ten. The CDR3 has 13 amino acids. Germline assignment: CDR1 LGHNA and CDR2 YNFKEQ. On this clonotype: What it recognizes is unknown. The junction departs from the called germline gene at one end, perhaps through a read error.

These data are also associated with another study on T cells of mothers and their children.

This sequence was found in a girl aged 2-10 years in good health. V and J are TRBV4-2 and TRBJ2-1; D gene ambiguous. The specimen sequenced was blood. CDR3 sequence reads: CANSQDGDNEQFF. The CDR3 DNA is TGTGCCAACAGCCAAGATGGAGACAATGAGCAGTTCTTC.